A single sample is the source of the 21 T cell receptor beta chains below, sequenced in a study of cytomegalovirus exposure and HLA in healthy donors. TCRdb's copy holds only in-frame clones and misses some; the assay was immunoSEQ multiplex PCR. The data contain 50,000 to 65,000 clones, approximately 95% of them seen just once; the ten biggest clones take up about 6.4%. Material: PBMCs. These receptors were collected from a woman younger than 35 in good health and CMV-seropositive.

This chain uses TRBV11-2 with TRBJ2-1; no definite D call. CDR1 is SGHAT, CDR2 FQNNGV, per germline. Trimming shortened V by 0 bases and J by 0 bases, and 3 bases separated the two germline ends. The CDR3 is 14 amino acids. The DNA of the CDR3 is TGTGCCAGCAGCTTAGAGAGCTCCTACAATGAGCAGTTCTTC. This gives the protein CASSLESSYNEQFF.

The V gene is TRBV5-5, the J gene TRBJ1-4; 9 bases fit TRBD1. CDR1 and CDR2 from the germline V gene are SGHKS and YYEKEE (reference sequence). The V gene end was trimmed by 4 bases and the J gene end by 7 bases; junction bases not matched to a gene: 11. The CDR3 consists of 16 residues. The CDR3 loop is CASSPGQGTRGEKLFF. The CDR3, as DNA: TGTGCCAGCAGCCCGGGACAGGGAACAAGGGGTGAAAAACTGTTTTTT.

The chain links TRBV9 to TRBJ1-3; a weak D match, TRBD1 (5 bases). From germline, CDR1 is SGDLS and CDR2 YYNGEE. V was cut by 0 bases and J by 4 bases, with 14 bases left in between. This CDR3 contains 16 residues. In DNA form, the CDR3 reads TGTGCCAGCAGCGTAGGAAGCGGGACCGCCGGAAACACCATATATTTT. It codes for CASSVGSGTAGNTIYF.

The chain carries TRBV9 and TRBJ2-2; 7 bases fit TRBD2. This CDR3 region has 16 residues. The germline CDR1 and CDR2 sequences are SGDLS and YYNGEE. The V and J ends lost 4 bases and 4 bases, in that order; junction bases with no gene match: 10. The CDR3 coding sequence is TGTGCCAGCAGCCTGGACCGGGGGGTGGGCACCGGGGAGCTGTTTTTT. Encoded protein: CASSLDRGVGTGELFF.

The chain uses TRBV28 and TRBJ2-7; 9 bases are shared with TRBD1. Germline V gene lookup returns CDR1 MDHEN and CDR2 SYDVKM. The V gene end was trimmed by 2 bases and the J gene end by 2 bases; junction bases not matched to a gene: 7. The CDR3 loop spans 16 amino acids. The CDR3 nucleotides read TGTGCCAGCAGTTTAGGGACAGGGATCAGAACCTACGAGCAGTACTTC. Amino acid sequence: CASSLGTGIRTYEQYF.

This clone was observed a single time. The rearrangement uses TRBV10-3 and TRBJ1-5; D unresolved. This CDR3 region has 14 residues. CDR1 and CDR2 from the germline V gene are ENHRY and SYGVKD. Between the trimmed V and J ends, which lost 2 bases and 2 bases, there was a span of 7 bases. The CDR3: CAISEEIGNQPQHF. As DNA, the CDR3 is TGTGCCATCAGTGAGGAAATAGGCAATCAGCCCCAGCATTTT.

The chain uses TRBV12-5 and TRBJ1-3; the match to TRBD1 covers 7 bases. The germline V gene encodes CDR1 LGHNT and CDR2 FRNRAP. This CDR3 comprises 15 residues. After removal of 2 bases from V and 4 bases from J, the junction contained 5 bases not matched to a gene. The CDR3 coding sequence is TGTGCTAGTGGTTTGCAGGGGGTGTTAGGAAACACCATATATTTT. This codes for CASGLQGVLGNTIYF. The full variable domain, in which reference TRBV12-5 and TRBJ1-3 provide the parts outside the CDR3, is DARVTQTPRHKVTEMGQEVTMRCQPILGHNTVFWYRQTMMQGLELLAYFRNRAPLDDSGMPKDRFSAEMPDATLATLKIQPSEPRDSAVYFCASGLQGVLGNTIYFGEGSWLTVV.

J is TRBJ2-5 and V is TRBV15; TRBD2 agrees at 8 bases. The germline gives CDR1 LNHNV, CDR2 YYDKDF (reference sequence). J lost 4 bases, V lost 3 bases, and 7 bases had no gene match. This CDR3 region has 15 residues. The CDR3 DNA follows: TGTGCCACCAGCAGGACCCCCCGGGGGGGAGAGACCCAGTACTTC. It yields the protein CATSRTPRGGETQYF.

The chain has TRBV28 and TRBJ1-3, with 7 bases identical to TRBD1. The V and J ends lost 7 bases and 0 bases, in that order; junction bases with no gene match: 9. The CDR3 totals 16 residues. Germline CDR1 is MDHEN and CDR2 is SYDVKM. CDR3 DNA sequence: TGTGCCAGCACCACTACAGGGGCCGACTCTGGAAACACCATATATTTT. Its translation: CASTTTGADSGNTIYF.

The chain is built from TRBV2 and TRBJ1-2, with D perhaps TRBD1 (5 bases). The CDR3 loop spans 13 amino acids. Germline V lookup: CDR1 SNHLY, CDR2 FYNNEI. V lost 7 bases to trimming and J lost 5 bases, with 14 bases between them. Written as DNA, the CDR3 is TGTGCCAGCACCCCGGGACTGCTGTATGGCTACACCTTC. As protein: CASTPGLLYGYTF.

The CDR3 coding sequence is TGCGCCAGCAGCTTGGCCGCAGGGAACACTGAAGCTTTCTTT. Its protein is CASSLAAGNTEAFF. The chain employs TRBV5-1 and TRBJ1-1; D call uncertain. The CDR3 has 14 residues. Looked up from germline, CDR1 is SGHRS and CDR2 is YFSETQ. Trimming took 0 bases from V and 1 from J, leaving 7 bases between them.

The chain combines TRBV7-2 with TRBJ2-1; TRBD2 aligns across 7 bases. CDR1 is SGHTA, CDR2 FQGNSA, per germline. Germline trimming cut 5 bases from V and 4 bases from J; bases unmatched to any gene: 8. This CDR3 has 15 amino acids. The CDR3 coding sequence is TGTGCCAGCAGCCCGGCCGGGACTACGTACAATGAGCAGTTCTTC. Translation: CASSPAGTTYNEQFF.

This clone was picked up one time. This chain uses TRBV15 with TRBJ2-1; possible D gene TRBD1, 6 bases. The CDR3 is 15 amino acids. Germline CDR1 is LNHNV and CDR2 is YYDKDF (reference sequence). Trimming pared 0 bases from V and 2 bases from J, leaving 8 bases between. This CDR3 is CATSRDRGPYNEQFF. CDR3 DNA: TGTGCCACCAGCAGAGACAGGGGACCCTACAATGAGCAGTTCTTC.

This sequence joins TRBV13 and TRBJ2-7; TRBD1 matches 8 bases. This CDR3 has 17 amino acids. The germline gives CDR1 PRHDT, CDR2 FYEKMQ (reference sequence). Trimming cost V 4 bases and J 6 bases; bases outside gene matches: 17. In nucleotides, the CDR3 is TGTGCCAGCAGCTCGTCTCACGACAGGGGTGGCGGGGCCGAGCAGTACTTC. Its protein product is CASSSSHDRGGGAEQYF. Complete variable domain (other parts from reference TRBV13 and TRBJ2-7): AAGVIQSPRHLIKEKRETATLKCYPIPRHDTVYWYQQGPGQDPQFLISFYEKMQSDKGSIPDRFSAQQFSDYHSELNMSSLELGDSALYFCASSSSHDRGGGAEQYFGPGTRLTVT.

The chain couples TRBV21-1 to TRBJ2-1; the table's TRBD2 call for D was not verified on the DNA. TRBV21-1 has pseudogene status. The CDR3 has 14 residues. CDR3: CASSVDWSYNEQFF. The DNA for the CDR3 is TGTGCCAGCAGCGTCGACTGGTCCTACAATGAGCAGTTCTTC.

The chain employs TRBV19 and TRBJ2-3; TRBD1 might be the D (6 bases). This CDR3 has 15 residues. V was pared by 3 bases and J by 2 bases, with 12 bases between. From germline, CDR1 is LNHDA and CDR2 SQIVND (reference sequence). The CDR3 is CASSIFWTDTDTQYF. CDR3 bases: TGTGCCAGTAGTATTTTTTGGACAGACACAGATACGCAGTATTTT.

This clone was observed once. The genes are TRBV30 and TRBJ1-4, with D possibly TRBD1 on 5 matching bases. Germline V gene sequence: CDR1 GTSNPN, CDR2 SVGIG (reference sequence). This CDR3 is built from 16 residues. V was clipped by 1 base and J by 8 bases, with 20 bases between them. The CDR3 sequence is CAWSGGGASTPEKLFF. The DNA of the CDR3 is TGTGCCTGGAGTGGGGGCGGAGCATCAACTCCCGAAAAACTGTTTTTT.

The rearrangement uses TRBV11-1 and TRBJ1-1; 7 bases are shared with TRBD1. CDR1 SGHAT and CDR2 FQDESV come from the germline V gene (reference sequence). Germline trimming cut 5 bases from V and 11 bases from J; bases unmatched to any gene: 11. This CDR3 is built from 13 residues. The CDR3 nucleotides are TGTGCCAGCAGCCACGGACAGGAGAGCTTGGCTTTCTTT. Amino acids: CASSHGQESLAFF.

The chain employs TRBV18 and TRBJ1-1, with D possibly TRBD1 on 5 matching bases. The V end was cut by 3 bases, the J end by 5 bases, with 16 bases between. CDR3 length: 15 amino acids. CDR1 KGHSH and CDR2 LQKENI come from the germline V gene. The CDR3 reads CASSPPLSQGTEAFF. The CDR3 coding sequence is TGTGCCAGCTCACCGCCTCTTTCGCAGGGAACTGAAGCTTTCTTT.

The V gene is TRBV15, the J gene TRBJ2-5; D gene uncertain. CDR1 is LNHNV and CDR2 is YYDKDF in the germline V gene (reference sequence). Trimming took off 3 bases at V and 4 bases at J, with 9 bases between the two ends. CDR3 length: 13 amino acids. The CDR3 region is CATSSSLAETQYF. CDR3 nucleotides: TGTGCCACCAGCAGCTCGTTGGCAGAGACCCAGTACTTC.

This rearrangement joins TRBV6-1 to TRBJ1-1, with 8 bases that match TRBD1. The J segment lost 2 bases and the V segment lost 4 bases, leaving 9 bases of the junction unmatched. Germline V lookup: CDR1 MNHNS, CDR2 SASEGT. This CDR3 has 16 residues. The CDR3 DNA sequence: TGTGCCAGCAGTGGGGACAGGAGGGTCCCCAACACTGAAGCTTTCTTT. It yields the protein CASSGDRRVPNTEAFF.